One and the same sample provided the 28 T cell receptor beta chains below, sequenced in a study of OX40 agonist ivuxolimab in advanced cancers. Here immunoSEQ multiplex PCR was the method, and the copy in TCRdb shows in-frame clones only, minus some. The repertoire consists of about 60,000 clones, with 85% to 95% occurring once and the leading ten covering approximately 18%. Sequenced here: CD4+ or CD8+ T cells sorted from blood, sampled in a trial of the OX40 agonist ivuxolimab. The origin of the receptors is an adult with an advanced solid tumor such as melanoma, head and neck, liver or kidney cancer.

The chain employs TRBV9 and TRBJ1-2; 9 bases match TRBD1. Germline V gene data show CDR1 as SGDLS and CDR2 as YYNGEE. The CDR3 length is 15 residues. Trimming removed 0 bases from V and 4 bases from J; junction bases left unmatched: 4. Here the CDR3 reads CASSVARTGAYGYTF. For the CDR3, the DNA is TGTGCCAGCAGCGTAGCTCGGACAGGGGCCTATGGCTACACCTTC.

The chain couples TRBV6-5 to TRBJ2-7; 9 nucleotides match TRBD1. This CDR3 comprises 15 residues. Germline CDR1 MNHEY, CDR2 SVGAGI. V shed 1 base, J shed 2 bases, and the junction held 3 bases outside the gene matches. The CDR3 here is CASSYYGQGPYEQYF. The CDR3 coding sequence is TGTGCCAGCAGTTACTATGGACAGGGGCCCTACGAGCAGTACTTC.

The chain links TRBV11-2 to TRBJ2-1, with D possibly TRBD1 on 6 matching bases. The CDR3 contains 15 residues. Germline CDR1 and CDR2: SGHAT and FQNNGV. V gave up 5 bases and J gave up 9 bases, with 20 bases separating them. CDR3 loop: CASSPDRTTGIEQFF. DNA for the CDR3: TGTGCCAGCAGCCCTGACAGGACCACAGGCATTGAGCAGTTCTTC.

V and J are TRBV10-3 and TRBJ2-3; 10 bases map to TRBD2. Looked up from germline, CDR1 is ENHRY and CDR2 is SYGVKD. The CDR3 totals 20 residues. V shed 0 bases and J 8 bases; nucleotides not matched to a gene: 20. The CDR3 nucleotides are TGTGCCATCAGTGAGTCGCGGGGTAAGAAGCGGGAGGGCCGCTTCGCTACGCAGTATTTT. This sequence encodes CAISESRGKKREGRFATQYF.

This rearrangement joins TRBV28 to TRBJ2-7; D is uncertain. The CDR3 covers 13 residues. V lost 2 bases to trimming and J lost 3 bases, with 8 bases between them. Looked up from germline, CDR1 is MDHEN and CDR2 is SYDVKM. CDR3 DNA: TGTGCCAGCAGTTTAGCAGGCTACTACGAGCAGTACTTC. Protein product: CASSLAGYYEQYF.

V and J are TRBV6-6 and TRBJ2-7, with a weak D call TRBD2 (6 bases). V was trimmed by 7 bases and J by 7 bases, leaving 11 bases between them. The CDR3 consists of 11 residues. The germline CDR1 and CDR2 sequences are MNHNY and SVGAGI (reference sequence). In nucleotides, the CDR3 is TGTGCCAGCATAGCGGCGGGGGAGCAGTACTTC. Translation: CASIAAGEQYF.

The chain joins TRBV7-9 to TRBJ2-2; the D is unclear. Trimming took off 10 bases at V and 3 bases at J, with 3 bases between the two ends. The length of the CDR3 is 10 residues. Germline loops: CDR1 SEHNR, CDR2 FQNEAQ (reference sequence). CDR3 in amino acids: CATYTGELFF. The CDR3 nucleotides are TGTGCCACCTACACCGGGGAGCTGTTTTTT.

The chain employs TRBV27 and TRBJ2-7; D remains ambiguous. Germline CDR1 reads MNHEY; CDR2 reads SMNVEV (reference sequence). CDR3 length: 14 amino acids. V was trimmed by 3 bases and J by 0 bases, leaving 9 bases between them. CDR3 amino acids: CASSLGSSSYEQYF. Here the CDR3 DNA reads TGTGCCAGCAGTTTGGGATCTTCCTCCTACGAGCAGTACTTC.

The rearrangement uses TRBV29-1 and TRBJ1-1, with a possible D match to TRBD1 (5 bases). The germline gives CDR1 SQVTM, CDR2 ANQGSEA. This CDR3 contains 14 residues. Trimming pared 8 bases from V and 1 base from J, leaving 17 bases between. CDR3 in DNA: TGCAGCATAATGTCACAGGACTCGAACACTGAAGCTTTCTTT. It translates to CSIMSQDSNTEAFF.

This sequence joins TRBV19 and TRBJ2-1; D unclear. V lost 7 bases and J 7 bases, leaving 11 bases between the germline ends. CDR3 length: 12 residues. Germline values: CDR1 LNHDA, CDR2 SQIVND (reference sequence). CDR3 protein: CASKVGANEQFF. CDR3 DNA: TGTGCCAGTAAAGTCGGCGCTAATGAGCAGTTCTTC.

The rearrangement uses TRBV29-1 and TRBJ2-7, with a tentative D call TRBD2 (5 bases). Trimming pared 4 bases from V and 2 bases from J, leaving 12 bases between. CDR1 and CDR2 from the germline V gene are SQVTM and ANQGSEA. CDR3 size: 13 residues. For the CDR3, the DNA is TGCAGCGTTGTTTCGGACTTAGCCTACGAGCAGTACTTC. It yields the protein CSVVSDLAYEQYF.

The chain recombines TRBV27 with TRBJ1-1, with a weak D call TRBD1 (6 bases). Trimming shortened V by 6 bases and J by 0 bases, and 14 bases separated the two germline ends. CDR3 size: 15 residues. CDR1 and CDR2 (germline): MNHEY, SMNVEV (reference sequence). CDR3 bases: TGTGCCAGCAGGGGGACACCAAATCTGAACACTGAAGCTTTCTTT. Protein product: CASRGTPNLNTEAFF.

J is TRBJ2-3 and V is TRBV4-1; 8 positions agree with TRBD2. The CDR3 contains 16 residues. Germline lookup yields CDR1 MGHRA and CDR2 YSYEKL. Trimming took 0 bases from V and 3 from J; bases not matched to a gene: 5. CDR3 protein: CASSQDYPGGTDTQYF. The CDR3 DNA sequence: TGCGCCAGCAGCCAAGATTATCCGGGGGGGACAGATACGCAGTATTTT.

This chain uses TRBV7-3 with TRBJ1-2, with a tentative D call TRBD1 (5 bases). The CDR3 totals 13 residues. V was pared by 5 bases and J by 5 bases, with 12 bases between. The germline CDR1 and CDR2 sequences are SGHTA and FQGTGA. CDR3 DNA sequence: TGTGCCAGCAGCATAGACAGACATTATGGCTACACCTTC. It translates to CASSIDRHYGYTF.

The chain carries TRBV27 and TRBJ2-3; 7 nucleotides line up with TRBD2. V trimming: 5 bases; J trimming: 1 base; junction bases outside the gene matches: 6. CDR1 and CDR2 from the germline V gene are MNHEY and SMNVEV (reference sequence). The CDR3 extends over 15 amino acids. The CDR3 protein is CASSILAYGTDTQYF. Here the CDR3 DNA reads TGTGCCAGCAGTATACTAGCGTACGGCACAGATACGCAGTATTTT.

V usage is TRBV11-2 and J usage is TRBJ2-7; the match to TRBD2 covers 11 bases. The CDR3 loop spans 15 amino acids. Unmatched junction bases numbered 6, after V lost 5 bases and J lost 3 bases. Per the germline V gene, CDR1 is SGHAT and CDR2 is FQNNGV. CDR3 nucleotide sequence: TGTGCCAGCAGCCTTGGGACTAGCGGATACTACGAGCAGTACTTC. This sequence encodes CASSLGTSGYYEQYF.

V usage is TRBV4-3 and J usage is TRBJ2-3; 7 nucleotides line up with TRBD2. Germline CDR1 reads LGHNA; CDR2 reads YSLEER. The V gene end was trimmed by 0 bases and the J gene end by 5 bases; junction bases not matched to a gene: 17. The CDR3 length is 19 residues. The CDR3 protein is CASSQEMSGTLPKRDTQYF. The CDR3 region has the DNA TGCGCCAGCAGCCAAGAGATGAGCGGGACGCTCCCCAAACGAGATACGCAGTATTTT.

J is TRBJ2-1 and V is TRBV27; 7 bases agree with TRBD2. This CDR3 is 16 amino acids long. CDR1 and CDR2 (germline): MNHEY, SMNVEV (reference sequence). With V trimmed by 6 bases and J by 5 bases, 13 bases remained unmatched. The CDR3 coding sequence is TGTGCCAGCAGAATTGTAGGGCTAGCGGTAAACAATGAGCAGTTCTTC. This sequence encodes CASRIVGLAVNNEQFF.

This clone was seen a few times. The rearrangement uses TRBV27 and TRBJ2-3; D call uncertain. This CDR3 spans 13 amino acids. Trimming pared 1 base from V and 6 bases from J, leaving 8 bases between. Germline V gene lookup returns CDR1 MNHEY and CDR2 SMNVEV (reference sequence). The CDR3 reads CASSLFVSDTQYF. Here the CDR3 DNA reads TGTGCCAGCAGTTTATTTGTATCTGATACGCAGTATTTT.

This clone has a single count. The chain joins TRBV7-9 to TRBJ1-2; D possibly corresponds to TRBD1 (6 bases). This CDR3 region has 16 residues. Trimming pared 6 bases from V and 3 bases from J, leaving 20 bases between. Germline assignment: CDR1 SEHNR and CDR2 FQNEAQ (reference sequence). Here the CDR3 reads CASSRTPDSADYGYTF. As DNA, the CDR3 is TGTGCCAGCAGTCGGACCCCGGACAGCGCGGACTATGGCTACACCTTC.

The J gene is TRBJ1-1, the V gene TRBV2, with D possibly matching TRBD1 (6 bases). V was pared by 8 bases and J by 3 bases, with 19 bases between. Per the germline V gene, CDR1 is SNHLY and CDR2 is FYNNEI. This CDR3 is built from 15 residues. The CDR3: CASSPGALWDTEAFF. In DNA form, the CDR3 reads TGTGCCAGCTCCCCGGGGGCTTTGTGGGACACTGAAGCTTTCTTT.

CDR3 in amino acids: CASSLIYSEGTGELFF. The CDR3 coding sequence is TGTGCCAGCAGCCTAATATACTCCGAGGGGACCGGGGAGCTGTTTTTT. V and J are TRBV4-2 and TRBJ2-2; D is tentatively TRBD1 or TRBD2 (5 bases each). Germline lookup yields CDR1 LGHNA and CDR2 YNFKEQ. V lost 4 bases to trimming and J lost 5 bases, with 17 bases between them. This CDR3 is built from 16 residues.

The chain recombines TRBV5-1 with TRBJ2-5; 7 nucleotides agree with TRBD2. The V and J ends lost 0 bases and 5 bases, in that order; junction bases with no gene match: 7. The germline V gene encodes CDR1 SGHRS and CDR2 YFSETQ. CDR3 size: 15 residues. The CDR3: CASSLVAGVEETQYF. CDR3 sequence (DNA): TGCGCCAGCAGCTTGGTTGCGGGAGTGGAGGAGACCCAGTACTTC.

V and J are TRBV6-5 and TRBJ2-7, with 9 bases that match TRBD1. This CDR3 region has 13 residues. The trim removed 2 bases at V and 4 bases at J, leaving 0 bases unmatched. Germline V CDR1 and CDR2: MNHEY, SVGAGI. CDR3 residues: CASSYGTGYEQYF. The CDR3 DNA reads TGTGCCAGCAGTTACGGGACAGGGTACGAGCAGTACTTC.

CDR3 DNA: TGTGCCAGCAGTGAACGGGGCGGCCCTTACGAGCAGTACTTC. This translates into CASSERGGPYEQYF. The genes are TRBV2 and TRBJ2-7; either TRBD1 or TRBD2 may fit D (5 bases each). CDR1 and CDR2 from the germline V gene are SNHLY and FYNNEI. The CDR3 is made up of 14 amino acids. Between the trimmed V and J ends, which lost 2 bases and 4 bases, there was a span of 12 bases.

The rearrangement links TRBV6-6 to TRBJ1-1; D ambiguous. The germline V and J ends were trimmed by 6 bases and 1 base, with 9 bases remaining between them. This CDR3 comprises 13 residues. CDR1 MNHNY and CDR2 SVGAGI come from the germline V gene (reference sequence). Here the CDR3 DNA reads TGTGCCAGCAGATCCGGCAGGAACACTGAAGCTTTCTTT. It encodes CASRSGRNTEAFF.

CDR3 in amino acids: CASSSPGELFF. CDR3 DNA: TGTGCCAGCAGCTCCCCCGGGGAGCTGTTTTTT. The genes are TRBV5-5 and TRBJ2-2; D remains ambiguous. V dropped 3 bases and J dropped 6 bases, with 3 bases sitting between them. CDR3 length equals 11 residues. CDR1 is SGHKS and CDR2 is YYEKEE in the germline V gene (reference sequence).

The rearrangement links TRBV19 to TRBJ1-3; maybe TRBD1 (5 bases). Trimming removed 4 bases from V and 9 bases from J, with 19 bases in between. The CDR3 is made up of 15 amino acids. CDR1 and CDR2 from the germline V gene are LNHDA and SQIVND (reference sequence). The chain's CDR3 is CASSKWTPRAGTIYF. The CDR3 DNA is TGTGCCAGTAGTAAATGGACACCCCGAGCAGGCACCATATATTTT.